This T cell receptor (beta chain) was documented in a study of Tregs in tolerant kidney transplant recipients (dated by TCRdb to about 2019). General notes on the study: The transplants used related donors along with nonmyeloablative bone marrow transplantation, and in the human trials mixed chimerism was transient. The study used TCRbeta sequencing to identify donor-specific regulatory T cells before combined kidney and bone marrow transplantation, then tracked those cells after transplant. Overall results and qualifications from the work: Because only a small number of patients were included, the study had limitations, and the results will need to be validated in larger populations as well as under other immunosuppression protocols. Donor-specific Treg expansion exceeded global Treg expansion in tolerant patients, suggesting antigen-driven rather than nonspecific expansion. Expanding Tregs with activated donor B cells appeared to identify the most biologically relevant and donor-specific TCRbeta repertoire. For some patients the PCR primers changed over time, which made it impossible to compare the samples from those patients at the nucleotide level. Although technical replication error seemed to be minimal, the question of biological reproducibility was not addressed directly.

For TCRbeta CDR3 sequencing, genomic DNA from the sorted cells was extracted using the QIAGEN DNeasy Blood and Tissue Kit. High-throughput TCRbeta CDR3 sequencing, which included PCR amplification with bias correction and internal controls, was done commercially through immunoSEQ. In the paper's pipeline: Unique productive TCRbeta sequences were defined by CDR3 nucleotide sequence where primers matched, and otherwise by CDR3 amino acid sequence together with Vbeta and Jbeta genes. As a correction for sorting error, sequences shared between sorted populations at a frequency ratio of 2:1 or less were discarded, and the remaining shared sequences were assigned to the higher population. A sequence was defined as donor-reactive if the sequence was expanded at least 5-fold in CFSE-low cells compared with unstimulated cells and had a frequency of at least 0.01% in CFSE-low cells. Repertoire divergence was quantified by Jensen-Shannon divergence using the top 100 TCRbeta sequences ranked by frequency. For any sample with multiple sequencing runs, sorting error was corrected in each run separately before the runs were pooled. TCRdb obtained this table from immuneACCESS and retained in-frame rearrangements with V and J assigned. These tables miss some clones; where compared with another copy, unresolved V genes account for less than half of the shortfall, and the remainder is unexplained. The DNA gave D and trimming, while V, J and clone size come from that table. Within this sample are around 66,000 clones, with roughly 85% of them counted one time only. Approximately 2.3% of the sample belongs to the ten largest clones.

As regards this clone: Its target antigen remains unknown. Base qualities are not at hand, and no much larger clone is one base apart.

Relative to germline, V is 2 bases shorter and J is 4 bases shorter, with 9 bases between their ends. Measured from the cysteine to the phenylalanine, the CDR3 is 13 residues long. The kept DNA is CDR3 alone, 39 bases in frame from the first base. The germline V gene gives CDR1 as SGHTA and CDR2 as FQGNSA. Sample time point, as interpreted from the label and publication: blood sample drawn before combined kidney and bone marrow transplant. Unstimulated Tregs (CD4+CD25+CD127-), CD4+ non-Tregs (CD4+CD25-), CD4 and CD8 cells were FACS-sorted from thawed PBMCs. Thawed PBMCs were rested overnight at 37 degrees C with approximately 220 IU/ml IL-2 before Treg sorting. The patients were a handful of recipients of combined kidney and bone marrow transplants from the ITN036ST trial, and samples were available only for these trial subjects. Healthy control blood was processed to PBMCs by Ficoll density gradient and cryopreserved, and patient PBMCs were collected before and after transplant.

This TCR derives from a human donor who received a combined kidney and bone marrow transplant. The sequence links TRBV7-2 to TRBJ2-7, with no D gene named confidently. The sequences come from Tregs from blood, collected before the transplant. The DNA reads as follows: TGTGCCAGCAGCTTAACGCAGTCATACGAGCAGTACTTC. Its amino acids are CASSLTQSYEQYF.